The T cell receptor (beta chain) under discussion was sequenced for a study of shared clonotypes between healthy human individuals. Study-level points and caveats: Clonotype sharing among donors, it was expected, would be affected by sequencing depth.

Germline CDR1 MDHEN, CDR2 SYDVKM. The CDR3 loop spans 15 amino acids. Trimming shortened V by 3 bases and J by 2 bases, and 13 bases separated the two germline ends. Profiled with immunoSEQ multiplex PCR; TCRdb holds only in-frame clones, not every one. In the table there are about 980,000 clones, over 75% of which are singletons. As regards this clone: Its target is unknown.

Source material: memory CD4+ T cells sorted from blood. Indicated subset: CD45RA-negative fraction. The clonotype was recovered from a man aged 18 to 29 in good health. This chain links TRBV28 with TRBJ1-2; D unclear. CDR3 bases: TGTGCCAGCAGTTTGACGGGGATCCCCAACTATGGCTACACCTTC. Its translation: CASSLTGIPNYGYTF.